A selection of T cell receptor beta chains follows, all from one sample in a study of T cells in Graves' hyperthyroidism and ophthalmopathy. MiXCR, applied by TCRdb to the multiplex PCR reads, yields one record per CDR3 protein. The sample includes 490,000 or so distinct CDR3 sequences, 15% to 20% of them seen just once. Sequencing input: blood. These receptors all come from a woman in her 30s with Graves' ophthalmopathy. Each CDR3 is given with its conserved first and last residue. D genes are given only for firm matches. A row's size may be missing; if present it is once, few, many or a size class.

V,D,size,J,CDR3,DNA
TRBV18,-,many,TRBJ2-5,CASSPEPAQETQYF,TGTGCCAGCTCACCAGAACCCGCTCAAGAGACCCAGTACTTC
TRBV7-6,TRBD2,-,TRBJ2-7,CASSSGLAGREQYF,TGTGCCAGCAGCTCAGGACTAGCGGGACGCGAGCAGTACTTC
TRBV20-1,-,-,TRBJ1-2,CSTQRGFDYGYTF,TGCAGCACCCAAAGGGGATTCGACTATGGCTACACCTTC
TRBV6-2/TRBV6-3,TRBD2,-,TRBJ2-3,CASRSGTSGIADTQYF,TGTGCCAGCAGATCCGGGACTAGCGGGATAGCAGATACGCAGTATTTT
TRBV6-5,-,-,TRBJ2-5,CASSSIIRANGGETQYF,TGTGCCAGCAGTTCCATCATCAGGGCCAACGGGGGAGAGACCCAGTACTTC
TRBV7-2,TRBD2,many,TRBJ2-2,CASSFRLAGGPVTGELFF,TGTGCCAGCAGCTTCCGACTAGCGGGAGGGCCAGTGACCGGGGAGCTGTTTTTT
TRBV25-1,TRBD2,-,TRBJ2-1,CASSEYGTSGGQREQFF,TGTGCCAGCAGTGAATATGGAACTAGCGGGGGCCAGAGGGAGCAGTTCTTC
TRBV30,-,few,TRBJ2-1,CAWSPGLASSYNEQFF,TGTGCCTGGAGCCCCGGTCTAGCGAGCTCCTACAATGAGCAGTTCTTC
TRBV20-1,TRBD2,-,TRBJ2-7,CSAKSGTSGSYEQYF,TGCAGTGCTAAAAGCGGGACTAGCGGGAGTTACGAGCAGTACTTC
TRBV12-3/TRBV12-4,TRBD1,many,TRBJ2-7,CASSRGQIHYEQYF,TGTGCCAGCAGCAGGGGACAGATCCACTACGAGCAGTACTTC